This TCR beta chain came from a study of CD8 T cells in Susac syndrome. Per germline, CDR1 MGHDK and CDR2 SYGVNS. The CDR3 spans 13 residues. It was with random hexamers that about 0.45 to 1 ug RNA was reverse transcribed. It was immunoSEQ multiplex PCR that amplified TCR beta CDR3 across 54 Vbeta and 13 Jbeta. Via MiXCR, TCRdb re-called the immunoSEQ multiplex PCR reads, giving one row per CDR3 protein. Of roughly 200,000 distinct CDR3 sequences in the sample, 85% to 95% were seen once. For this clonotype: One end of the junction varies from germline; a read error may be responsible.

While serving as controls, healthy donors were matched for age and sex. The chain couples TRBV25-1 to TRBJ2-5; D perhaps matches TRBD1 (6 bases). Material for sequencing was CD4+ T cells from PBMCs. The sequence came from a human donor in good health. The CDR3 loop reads CASSGQPQETQYF. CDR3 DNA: TGTGCCAGTAGTGGACAGCCCCAAGAGACCCAGTACTTC.